This T cell receptor beta chain was retrieved from a study of T cell repertoires in cytomegalovirus infection. Study in general: The public TCR beta signatures pointed to both CMV infection and matching HLA type. Study conclusions and caveats: Within the response measured ex vivo, HLA-C-restricted CMV-specific TCR beta clonotypes were dominant.

A remark on this clonotype: Its antigen is as yet unknown.

Germline CDR1 SGHVS, CDR2 FQNEAQ. V dropped 7 bases and J dropped 5 bases, with 18 bases sitting between them. CDR3 length: 14 amino acids. TCRdb reprocessed the reads with MiXCR, giving one entry per CDR3 protein. This sample yields 300,000 to 400,000 distinct CDR3 sequences, of which 15% to 20% are seen a single time; approximately 8% belongs to the top ten. The receptor was derived from a human donor in good health (CMV status not recorded). Some clones in this sample may be carry-over from other donors' samples. The sequencing input was PBMCs. This chain joins TRBV7-8 and TRBJ2-7; D might be TRBD1 (7 bases). The chain's CDR3 is CASINGQEGDEQYF. The CDR3 DNA reads TGTGCCAGCATCAACGGACAGGAGGGTGACGAGCAGTACTTC.